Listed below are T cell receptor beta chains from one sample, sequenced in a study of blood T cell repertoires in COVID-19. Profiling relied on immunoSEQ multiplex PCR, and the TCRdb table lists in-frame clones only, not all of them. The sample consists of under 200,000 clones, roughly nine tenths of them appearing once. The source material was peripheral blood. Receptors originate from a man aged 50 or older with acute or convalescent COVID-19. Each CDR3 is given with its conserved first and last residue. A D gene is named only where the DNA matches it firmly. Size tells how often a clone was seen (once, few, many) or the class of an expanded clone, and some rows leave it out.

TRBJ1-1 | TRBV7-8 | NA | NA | CASSRQNTEAFF | TGTGCCAGCAGTCGACAGAACACTGAAGCTTTCTTT
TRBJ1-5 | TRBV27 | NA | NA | CASSFGGRGQPQHF | TGTGCCAGCAGTTTCGGCGGTCGGGGTCAGCCCCAGCATTTT
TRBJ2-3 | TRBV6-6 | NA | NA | CASNTRLTDTQYF | TGTGCCAGCAATACCCGGTTGACAGATACGCAGTATTTT
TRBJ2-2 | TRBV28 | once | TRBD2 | CASSNSGRANTGELFF | TGTGCCAGCAGCAATAGCGGGAGGGCGAACACCGGGGAGCTGTTTTTT
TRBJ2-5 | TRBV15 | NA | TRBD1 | CATRGQGEETQYF | TGTGCCACCAGAGGACAGGGAGAAGAGACCCAGTACTTC
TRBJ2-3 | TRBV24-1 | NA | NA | CATRDPGGTDTQYF | TGTGCCACCAGGGACCCGGGGGGCACAGATACGCAGTATTTT
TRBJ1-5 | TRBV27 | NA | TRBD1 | CASSTGGFQPQHF | TGTGCCAGCAGTACAGGGGGCTTTCAGCCCCAGCATTTT
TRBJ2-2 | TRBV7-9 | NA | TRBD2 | CASSPPRSAGGNTGELFF | TGTGCCAGCAGCCCTCCTCGGTCAGCGGGGGGGAACACCGGGGAGCTGTTTTTT
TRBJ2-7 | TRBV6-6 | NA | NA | CASSRLDYEQYF | TGTGCCAGCAGTAGACTAGACTACGAGCAGTACTTC
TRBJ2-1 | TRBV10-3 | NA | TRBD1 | CAISGQGVTYNEQFF | TGTGCCATCAGTGGACAGGGGGTCACCTACAATGAGCAGTTCTTC
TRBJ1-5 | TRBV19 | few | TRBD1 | CASSSQGGNQPQHF | TGTGCCAGTAGTAGTCAGGGGGGCAATCAGCCCCAGCATTTT
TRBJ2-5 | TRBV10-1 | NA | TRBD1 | CASRYRGETQYF | TGCGCCAGCAGATACAGGGGGGAGACCCAGTACTTC
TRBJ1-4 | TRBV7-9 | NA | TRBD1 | CASSLGTGGEKLFF | TGTGCCAGCAGCTTGGGGACAGGGGGTGAAAAACTGTTTTTT
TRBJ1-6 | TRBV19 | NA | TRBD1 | CASGQVGSSYNSPLHF | TGTGCCAGCGGACAGGTCGGGAGCTCCTATAATTCACCCCTCCACTTT
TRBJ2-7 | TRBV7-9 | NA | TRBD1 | CASSLTGQGSYEQYF | TGTGCCAGCAGCTTAACGGGACAGGGCTCCTACGAGCAGTACTTC
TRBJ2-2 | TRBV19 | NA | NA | CASSITGLNTGELFF | TGTGCCAGTAGTATTACAGGCCTGAACACCGGGGAGCTGTTTTTT
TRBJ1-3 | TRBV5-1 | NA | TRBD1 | CASSVGQGDTIYF | TGCGCCAGCAGCGTCGGTCAGGGGGACACCATATATTTT
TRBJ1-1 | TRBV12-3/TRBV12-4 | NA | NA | CASSLGGAEAFF | TGTGCCAGCAGTTTAGGCGGCGCTGAAGCTTTCTTT
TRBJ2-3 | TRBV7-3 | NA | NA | CASSGRGAPPDTQYF | TGTGCCAGCAGCGGACGCGGGGCCCCTCCAGATACGCAGTATTTT
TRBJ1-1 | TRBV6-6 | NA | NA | CASSYGQNTEAFF | TGTGCCAGCAGTTACGGACAGAACACTGAAGCTTTCTTT
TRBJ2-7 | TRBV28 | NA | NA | CASSSRWAGDYEQYF | TGTGCCAGCAGTTCACGGTGGGCAGGGGATTACGAGCAGTACTTC
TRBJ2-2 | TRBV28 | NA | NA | CATLTSPNTGELFF | TGTGCCACGCTGACATCACCGAACACCGGGGAGCTGTTTTTT
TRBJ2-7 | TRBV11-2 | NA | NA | CASEPGTGLYEQYF | TGTGCCAGCGAGCCTGGGACTGGTCTTTACGAGCAGTACTTC
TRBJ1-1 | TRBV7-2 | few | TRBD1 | CASGLTGDRTEAFF | TGTGCCAGCGGTTTGACAGGGGATAGGACTGAAGCTTTCTTT
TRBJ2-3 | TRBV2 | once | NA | CASSAGHRDTQYF | TGTGCCAGCAGTGCTGGGCATAGAGATACGCAGTATTTT
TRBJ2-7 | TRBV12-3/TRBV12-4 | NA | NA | CASSPYSYEQYF | TGTGCCAGCAGCCCCTACTCGTACGAGCAGTACTTC
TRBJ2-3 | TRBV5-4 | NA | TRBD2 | CASSSGGGDTQYF | TGTGCCAGCAGCTCGGGGGGAGGAGATACGCAGTATTTT
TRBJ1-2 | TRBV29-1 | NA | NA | CSVVSGTNYGYTF | TGCAGCGTTGTAAGCGGAACTAACTATGGCTACACCTTC
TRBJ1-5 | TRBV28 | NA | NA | CASSPTEGQPQHF | TGTGCCAGCAGTCCCACGGAGGGCCAGCCCCAGCATTTT
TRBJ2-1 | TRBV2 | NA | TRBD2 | CASSEALLGTSATGFF | TGTGCCAGCAGTGAAGCGCTTCTTGGGACTAGCGCTACAGGGTTCTTC
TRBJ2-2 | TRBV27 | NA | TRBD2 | CASSFGTMDTGELFF | TGTGCCAGCAGTTTTGGGACTATGGACACCGGGGAGCTGTTTTTT
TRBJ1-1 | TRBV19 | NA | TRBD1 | CASSRPGQGLTEAFF | TGTGCCAGTAGTAGACCGGGACAGGGACTCACTGAAGCTTTCTTT
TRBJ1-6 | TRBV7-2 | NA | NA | CASSSQGAINSPLHF | TGTGCCAGCAGCTCACAGGGCGCGATTAATTCACCCCTCCACTTT
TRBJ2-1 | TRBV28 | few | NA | CASSYVVAFSTYNEQFF | TGTGCCAGCAGTTATGTGGTAGCCTTTTCTACCTACAATGAGCAGTTCTTC
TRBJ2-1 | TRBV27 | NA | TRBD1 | CASSPQGEKPYNEQFF | TGTGCCAGCAGTCCCCAGGGGGAGAAGCCCTACAATGAGCAGTTCTTC
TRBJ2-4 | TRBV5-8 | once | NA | CASSLVDSWAKNIQYF | TGTGCCAGCAGCTTGGTGGACAGCTGGGCCAAAAACATTCAGTACTTC